The following is a TCR beta chain sequence with its context. This sample is part of a study of blood T cell repertoires in COVID-19. Study in general: The United States, Italy and Spain provided the acute and convalescent COVID-19 samples. Sample material is recorded as cDNA or gDNA derived from T cells, B-cell-depleted T cells, or PBMCs.

Only in-frame clones appear in the TCRdb table, and some are missing; sequencing was by immunoSEQ multiplex PCR. This sample yields 150,000 to 200,000 clones, of which over 75% are seen a single time; roughly 0.82% belongs to the top ten. Ages ranged from about 18 to 89 years, with residence in about two dozen US areas. Germline values: CDR1 GTSNPN, CDR2 SVGIG (reference sequence). V trimming: 2 bases; J trimming: 10 bases; junction bases outside the gene matches: 6. This CDR3 is built from 14 residues. This clonotype was sampled from a woman aged 18 to 35 who had recovered from COVID-19. The gene calls are TRBV30 and TRBJ1-6; 9 bases are a match to TRBD1. The specimen sequenced was PBMCs or T cells enriched from blood (not recorded which). The CDR3 DNA sequence: TGTGCCTGGAGTACAGGGGGCGATCGGTCACCCCTCCACTTT. It encodes CAWSTGGDRSPLHF.